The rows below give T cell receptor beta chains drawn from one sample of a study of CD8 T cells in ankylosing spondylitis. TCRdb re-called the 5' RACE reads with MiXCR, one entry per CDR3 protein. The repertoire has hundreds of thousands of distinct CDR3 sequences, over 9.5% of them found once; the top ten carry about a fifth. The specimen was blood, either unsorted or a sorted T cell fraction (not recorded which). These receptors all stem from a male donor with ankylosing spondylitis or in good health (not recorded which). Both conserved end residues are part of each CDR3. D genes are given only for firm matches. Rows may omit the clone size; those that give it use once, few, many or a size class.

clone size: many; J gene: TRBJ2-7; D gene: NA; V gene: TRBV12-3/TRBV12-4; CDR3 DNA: TGTGCCAGCGGTACCTACGAGCAGTACTTC; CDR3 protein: CASGTYEQYF
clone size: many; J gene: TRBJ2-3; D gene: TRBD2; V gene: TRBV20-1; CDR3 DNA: TGCAGTGCGACCAGCCCACTAGCGGGGGGTGGGGATACGCAGTATTTT; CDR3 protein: CSATSPLAGGGDTQYF
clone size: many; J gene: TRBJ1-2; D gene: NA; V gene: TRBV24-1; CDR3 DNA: TGTGCCACCAGTGATGGGGACTATGGCTACACCTTC; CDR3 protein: CATSDGDYGYTF
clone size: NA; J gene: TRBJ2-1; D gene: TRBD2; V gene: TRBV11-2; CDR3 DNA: TGTGCCAGCAGCCAATCGGGGGGGTTGTCCTCGAAATACAATGAGCAGTTCTTC; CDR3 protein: CASSQSGGLSSKYNEQFF
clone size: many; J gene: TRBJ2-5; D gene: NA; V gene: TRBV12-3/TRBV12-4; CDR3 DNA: TGTGCCAGCTGTGTGGGGTTCGAAGAGACCCAGTACTTC; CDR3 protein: CASCVGFEETQYF
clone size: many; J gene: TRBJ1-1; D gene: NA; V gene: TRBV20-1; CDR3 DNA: TGCAGTGCTAGAGATCGGACAAGACAGAACACTGAAGCTTTCTTT; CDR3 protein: CSARDRTRQNTEAFF
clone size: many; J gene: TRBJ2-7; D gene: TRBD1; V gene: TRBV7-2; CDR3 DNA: TGTGCCAGCAGCTTAAGACAGGGCCCGTCCTACGAGCAGTACTTC; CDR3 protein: CASSLRQGPSYEQYF
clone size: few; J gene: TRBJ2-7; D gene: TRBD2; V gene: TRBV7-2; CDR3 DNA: TGTGCCAGCAGCTTTACGCCGGGGGGCTACGAGCAGTACTTC; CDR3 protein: CASSFTPGGYEQYF
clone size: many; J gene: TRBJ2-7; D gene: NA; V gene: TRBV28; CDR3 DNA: TGTGCCAGCAGTTTTCAGGGATCCCACGAGCAGTACTTC; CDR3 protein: CASSFQGSHEQYF
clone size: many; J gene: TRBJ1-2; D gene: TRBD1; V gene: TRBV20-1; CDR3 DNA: TGCAGTGCGACAGATCAGGGGGCCAACTATGGCTACACCTTC; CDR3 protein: CSATDQGANYGYTF
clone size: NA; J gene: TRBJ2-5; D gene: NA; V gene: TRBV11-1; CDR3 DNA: TGTGCCAGCAGTTCTCCGCGGGTGCAAGAGACCCAGTACTTC; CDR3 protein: CASSSPRVQETQYF
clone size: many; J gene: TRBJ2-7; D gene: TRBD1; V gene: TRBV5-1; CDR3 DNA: TGCGCCAGCAGCTTAACACAGGGGGCTAGCTCCTACGAGCAGTACTTC; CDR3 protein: CASSLTQGASSYEQYF
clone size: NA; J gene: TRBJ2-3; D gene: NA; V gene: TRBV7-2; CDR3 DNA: TGTGCCAGCAGCTTGAGGACTGCTAGCACAGATACGCAGTATTTT; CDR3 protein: CASSLRTASTDTQYF
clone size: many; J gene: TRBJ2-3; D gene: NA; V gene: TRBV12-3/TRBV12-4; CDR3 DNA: TGTGCCAGCAGCCCTCACGGGGGTGCTAGCACAGATACGCAGTATTTT; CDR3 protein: CASSPHGGASTDTQYF
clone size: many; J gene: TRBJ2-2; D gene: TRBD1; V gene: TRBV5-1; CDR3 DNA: TGCGCCAGCAGCGCCGGGACAGCAAACACCGGGGAGCTGTTTTTT; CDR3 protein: CASSAGTANTGELFF
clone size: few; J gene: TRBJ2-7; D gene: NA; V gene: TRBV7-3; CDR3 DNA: TGTGCCAGCAGCGAAAACCTAGGAGACTACGAGCAGTACTTC; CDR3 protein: CASSENLGDYEQYF
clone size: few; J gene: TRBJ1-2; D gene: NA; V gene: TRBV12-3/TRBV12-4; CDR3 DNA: TGTGCCAGCCAGGGGCGCGGGGGCTACACCTTC; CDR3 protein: CASQGRGGYTF
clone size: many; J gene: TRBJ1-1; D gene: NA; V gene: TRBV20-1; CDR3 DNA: TGCAGTGAAAGGGGAAACACTGAAGCTTTCTTT; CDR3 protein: CSERGNTEAFF
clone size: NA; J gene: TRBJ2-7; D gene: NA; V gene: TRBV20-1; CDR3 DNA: TGCAGTGCCCAGACAACGAGCTCCTACGAGCAGTACTTC; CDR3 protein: CSAQTTSSYEQYF
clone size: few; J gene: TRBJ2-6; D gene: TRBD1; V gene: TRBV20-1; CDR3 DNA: TGCAGTGCCGAGCAGGGGGCTGGGGCCAACGTCCTGACTTTC; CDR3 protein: CSAEQGAGANVLTF
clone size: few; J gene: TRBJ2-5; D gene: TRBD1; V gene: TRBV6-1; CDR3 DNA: TGTGCCAGCAGCACGGACAGGGGGGAGACCCAGTACTTC; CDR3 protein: CASSTDRGETQYF
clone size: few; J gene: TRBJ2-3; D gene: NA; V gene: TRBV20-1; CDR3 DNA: TGCAGTGCTCCCCGGGGGAGCACAGATACGCAGTATTTT; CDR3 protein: CSAPRGSTDTQYF
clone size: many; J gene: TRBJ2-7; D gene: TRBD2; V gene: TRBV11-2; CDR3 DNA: TGTGCCAGCAGCTTAGAGCGGGGGGGCCTCCAGGGCTCCTACGAGCAGTACTTC; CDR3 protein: CASSLERGGLQGSYEQYF
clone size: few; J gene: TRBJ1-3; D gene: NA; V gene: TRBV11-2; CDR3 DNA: TGTGCCAGCAGCGAAGGGGTTATTACAGGGCTGGGGGGAAACACCATATATTTT; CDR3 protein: CASSEGVITGLGGNTIYF
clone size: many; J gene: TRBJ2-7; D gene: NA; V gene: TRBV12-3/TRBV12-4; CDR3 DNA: TGTGCCAGCAGTTATGGACAGTACGAGCAGTACTTC; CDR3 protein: CASSYGQYEQYF
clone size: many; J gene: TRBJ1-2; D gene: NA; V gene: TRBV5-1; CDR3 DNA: TGCGCCAGCAGCTTGGATCCAGGGGAGGAGTATGGCTACACCTTC; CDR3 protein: CASSLDPGEEYGYTF
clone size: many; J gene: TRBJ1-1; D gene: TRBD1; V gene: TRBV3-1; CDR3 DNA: TGTGCCAGTGGGACAGGGTTAAACACTGAAGCTTTCTTT; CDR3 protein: CASGTGLNTEAFF
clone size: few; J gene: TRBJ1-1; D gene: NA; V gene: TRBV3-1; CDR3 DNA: TGTGCCAGCAGCCAAGAGGGAGGCCGCGATGAAGCTTTCTTT; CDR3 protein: CASSQEGGRDEAFF
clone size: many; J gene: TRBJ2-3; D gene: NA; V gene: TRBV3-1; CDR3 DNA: TGTGCCAGCAGCTCCCGTCCCGATACGCAGTATTTT; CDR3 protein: CASSSRPDTQYF